This T cell receptor beta chain was recorded in a study of regulatory T cells in long-lasting Graves disease. Time point specified: persistent/refractory GD, antithyroid drugs over 5 years with positive TRAb. PBMC RNA served as the TCR library source. Enrollment of patients was through an endocrinology department in Xi'an, China. The CDR3 has 12 amino acids. Germline V CDR1 and CDR2: GTSNPN, SVGIG (reference sequence). The V end lost 1 base, the J end lost 1 base, and 4 bases lay between the germline ends. Construction of TCR beta libraries relied on iRepertoire HTBI primers and on Arm-PCR targeting CDR3 regions. One entry per CDR3 protein results from TCRdb running MiXCR on the multiplex PCR reads. The profile covers 500,000 to 700,000 distinct CDR3 sequences, with about 32% appearing a single time and about 42% taken by the ten largest. This clonotype showed up just a few times.

This chain links TRBV30 with TRBJ2-5; unclear D gene. The TCR originated in a female donor with Graves disease. The input for sequencing was peripheral blood mononuclear cells (PBMCs), taken when the disease was refractory, from a patient treated with antithyroid drugs. The CDR3 protein is CAWSASQETQYF. CDR3 DNA: TGTGCCTGGAGTGCATCCCAAGAGACCCAGTACTTC.